Sequencing of this T cell receptor beta chain was carried out in a study of beta chain features in type 1 diabetes. The V segment lost 3 bases and the J segment 4 bases; nucleotides outside the gene matches: 1. Looked up from germline, CDR1 is SQVTM and CDR2 is ANQGSEA. The CDR3 consists of 13 residues. This clone was counted between two and nine times. Using CD45RO/CCR7/CD25/CD127/CD95/CD27, CD4+ naive, central memory, regulatory and stem cell-like memory cells were sorted. Every isolated RNA sample was fully reverse transcribed, so sequencing captured expressed TCRB transcripts. The method was immunoSEQ multiplex PCR; TCRdb's version includes in-frame clones alone and lacks a portion of them. Among 130,000 to 150,000 clones listed, 6% to 7.5% were seen once.

Sequences were obtained from central memory CD4+ T cells from blood. This receptor was obtained from a woman aged 25 to 39 in good health. The V and J genes are TRBV29-1 and TRBJ2-2, with 8 bases aligning to TRBD1. The CDR3 is CSVDTGGTGELFF. The CDR3 bases are TGCAGCGTTGATACAGGGGGCACCGGGGAGCTGTTTTTT.